The source of this T cell receptor beta chain is a study of CD8 T cells in Susac syndrome. Whole-study findings and limits: As the study acknowledged, the number of individuals in its TCR sequencing and HLA analysis was relatively small.

Multiple sclerosis controls were treatment-naive patients with stable or active relapsing-remitting disease. Isolation of CD8+ and CD4+ T cells was performed negatively, whereas enrichment of TEMRA cells was done by FACS. Reverse transcription of about 0.5 to 1 ug RNA was carried out with random hexamers. It was immunoSEQ multiplex PCR that amplified TCR beta CDR3 across 54 Vbeta and 13 Jbeta. TCRdb ran MiXCR on the immunoSEQ multiplex PCR reads and lists one entry per CDR3 protein. The data contain tens of thousands of distinct CDR3 sequences, roughly nine tenths of them singletons. As regards this clonotype: Its antigen is not identified.

Trimming left V 8 bases short and J 4 bases short, with 14 bases between. In germline, CDR1 is MNHEY, CDR2 SVGAGI. CDR3 length: 14 amino acids. The chain has TRBV6-5 and TRBJ2-2; D may be TRBD1 (5 bases). The sequenced material came from CD8+ T cells from PBMCs. This TCR was recovered from a human donor with multiple sclerosis. Here the CDR3 DNA reads TGTGCCAGCGTGCAGGGTCCCTTCACCGGGGAGCTGTTTTTT. Encoded protein: CASVQGPFTGELFF.